This TCR beta chain was captured in a study of blood T cell repertoires in COVID-19. Study details: Some COVID-19 samples were acute and others convalescent; all came from the United States, Italy and Spain. T cells, B-cell-depleted T cells, or PBMCs supplied cDNA or gDNA.

Per the study methods: From reference gene primer amplification, estimates of nucleated cell counts were derived. Data came from immunoSEQ multiplex PCR; TCRdb stores just in-frame clones and leaves some out. V and J calls and clone size follow that table, whereas D and trimming were derived from the DNA. Of 40,000 to 50,000 clones listed, roughly nine tenths were seen once; the top ten hold under 6.5%. Germline CDR1 SGHNT, CDR2 YYREEE (reference sequence). The trim removed 4 bases at V and 8 bases at J, leaving 11 bases unmatched. This CDR3 contains 15 residues. Input material: peripheral blood. The chain combines TRBV5-4 with TRBJ1-2; 10 nucleotides agree with TRBD1. This receptor was obtained from a man between 65 and 80 years old with acute or convalescent COVID-19. CDR3 amino acids: CASSTSSRDRGGYTF. CDR3 coding DNA: TGTGCCAGCAGCACCTCATCCCGGGACAGGGGAGGCTACACCTTC.